Below, 26 T cell receptor beta chains from the same sample are listed, as sequenced in a study of cytomegalovirus exposure and HLA in healthy donors. PCR primers comprised 60 Vbeta and 13 Jbeta primers. Only in-frame clones appear in the TCRdb table, and some are missing; sequencing was by immunoSEQ multiplex PCR. The table lists around 120,000 clones, roughly 80% of them singletons. The material sequenced was PBMCs. Receptors were obtained from a woman aged 25 to 45 in good health and CMV-seropositive.

The V and J genes are TRBV6-6 and TRBJ2-1; 7 nucleotides line up with TRBD2. Losses at the gene ends were 2 bases for V and 6 bases for J; bases not matched to a gene: 10. This CDR3 is 16 amino acids long. Germline V gives CDR1 MNHNY, CDR2 SVGAGI (reference sequence). The CDR3, as DNA: TGTGCCAGCAGTTACCCACCGGGGGGTAGTGGCAATGAGCAGTTCTTC. The encoded protein is CASSYPPGGSGNEQFF.

This chain connects TRBV5-1 to TRBJ1-3, with a weak D call TRBD1 (6 bases). The germline V gene has CDR1 SGHRS and CDR2 YFSETQ. The CDR3 is 15 amino acids. The germline V and J ends were trimmed by 3 bases and 0 bases, with 10 bases remaining between them. CDR3 in DNA: TGCGCCAGCAGCTCGCAGGGGATCTCTGGAAACACCATATATTTT. Translating it yields CASSSQGISGNTIYF.

The V call is TRBV7-9, the J call TRBJ1-5; D call uncertain. V shed 3 bases and J shed 5 bases, with 5 bases lying between them. The CDR3 is made up of 12 amino acids. Germline CDR1 and CDR2: SEHNR and FQNEAQ (reference sequence). The CDR3 DNA reads TGTGCCAGCAGCTTCGAGCATCAGCCCCAGCATTTT. Residues: CASSFEHQPQHF.

This chain connects TRBV4-1 to TRBJ2-7, with 8 bases matching TRBD1. The trim removed 2 bases at V and 7 bases at J, leaving 10 bases unmatched. Germline-derived CDR1 and CDR2 are MGHRA and YSYEKL. The CDR3 contains 15 residues. CDR3 loop: CASSQLAGGPGEQYF. The CDR3 DNA is TGCGCCAGCAGCCAATTGGCAGGGGGCCCGGGAGAGCAGTACTTC.

The gene calls are TRBV11-3 and TRBJ2-2; D is unclear. The germline V gene has CDR1 SGHNT and CDR2 YENEEA. This CDR3 region has 13 residues. Trimming shortened V by 2 bases and J by 5 bases, and 6 bases separated the two germline ends. Here the CDR3 reads CASSLSGTGELFF. The CDR3 DNA sequence: TGTGCCAGCAGCTTATCCGGGACCGGGGAGCTGTTTTTT.

Only a few counts were recorded for this clone. One end of the junction is discordant with germline, which a read error may explain. The V gene is TRBV7-9, the J gene TRBJ1-1, with a weak D call TRBD1 (5 bases). This CDR3 contains 17 residues. Germline V gene data show CDR1 as SEHNR and CDR2 as FQNEAQ (reference sequence). The CDR3 region has the DNA TGTTCCAGCAGCTTTGGGGACTTAGGTCTAACGAACACTGAAGCTTTCTTT. Residues: CSSSFGDLGLTNTEAFF.

The chain employs TRBV6-1 and TRBJ1-5, with 8 bases lining up with TRBD1. This CDR3 spans 17 amino acids. V gave up 3 bases and J gave up 7 bases; unmatched junction bases: 14. The germline V gene has CDR1 MNHNS and CDR2 SASEGT. The CDR3 DNA reads as TGTGCCAGCAGTGATCCGGGACAGGTTTGGTTCTGGCAGCCCCAGCATTTT. Protein product: CASSDPGQVWFWQPQHF.

This chain links TRBV2 with TRBJ1-3, with 7 nucleotides matching TRBD1. The V gene's germline CDR1 is SNHLY and CDR2 FYNNEI. The V gene end was trimmed by 5 bases and the J gene end by 6 bases; junction bases not matched to a gene: 7. This CDR3 has 14 residues. The CDR3 nucleotides read TGTGCCAGCAGTAGACAGGGTATTCCAAACACCATATATTTT. It encodes CASSRQGIPNTIYF.

The genes are TRBV9 and TRBJ2-2; 11 bases align to TRBD2. Trimming took 4 bases from V and 5 from J; bases not matched to a gene: 4. The germline gives CDR1 SGDLS, CDR2 YYNGEE. The CDR3 runs 15 residues. Here the CDR3 reads CASSPRLAGTGELFF. The CDR3 DNA follows: TGTGCCAGCAGCCCCCGACTAGCGGGGACCGGGGAGCTGTTTTTT.

The J gene is TRBJ2-7, the V gene TRBV6-5; 7 positions agree with TRBD2. Germline CDR1 reads MNHEY; CDR2 reads SVGAGI. CDR3 length equals 14 residues. The trim removed 6 bases at V and 2 bases at J, leaving 7 bases unmatched. This chain's CDR3 is CASSPGGLTYEQYF. The DNA of the CDR3 is TGTGCCAGCAGCCCCGGGGGGTTGACCTACGAGCAGTACTTC.

The CDR3 protein is CASSLSGQQNYGYTF. Written as DNA, the CDR3 is TGTGCCAGCAGCTTATCGGGACAACAGAACTATGGCTACACCTTC. The rearrangement joins TRBV7-9 to TRBJ1-2; D possibly corresponds to TRBD1 (6 bases). The CDR3 runs 15 residues. The germline V gene has CDR1 SEHNR and CDR2 FQNEAQ (reference sequence). Trimming removed 2 bases from V and 2 bases from J, with 12 bases in between.

This clone was recorded a few times. The same CDR3 arises from other DNA sequences in this sample as well. The chain combines TRBV5-1 with TRBJ1-2, with D unresolved. The CDR3 extends over 15 amino acids. Germline CDR1 and CDR2: SGHRS and YFSETQ. Deletions cut 0 bases from V and 4 bases from J, with 13 bases between. Here the CDR3 reads CASSLAWSGSYGYTF. The DNA of the CDR3 is TGCGCCAGCAGCTTGGCCTGGTCGGGGAGCTATGGCTACACCTTC. The full variable domain, rest sourced from reference TRBV5-1 and TRBJ1-2, is KAGVTQTPRYLIKTRGQQVTLSCSPISGHRSVSWYQQTPGQGLQFLFEYFSETQRNKGNFPGRFSGRQFSNSRSEMNVSTLELGDSALYLCASSLAWSGSYGYTFGSGTRLTVV.

The table lists this clone with a few counts. The gene calls are TRBV7-2 and TRBJ2-3, with 9 bases identical to TRBD2. The CDR3 sequence is 17 residues long. Germline V CDR1 and CDR2: SGHTA, FQGNSA. V trimming: 0 bases; J trimming: 1 base; junction bases outside the gene matches: 5. In nucleotides, the CDR3 is TGTGCCAGCAGCTTAGCCGTGGCGGGGGGGGGCACAGATACGCAGTATTTT. Translating gives CASSLAVAGGGTDTQYF.

J is TRBJ1-3 and V is TRBV19; D gene unclear. V lost 5 bases and J lost 0, with 14 bases in between. This CDR3 contains 16 residues. Germline CDR1 and CDR2: LNHDA and SQIVND (reference sequence). The CDR3 bases are TGTGCCAGTAGTCCTAGCGGGATCATCTCTGGAAACACCATATATTTT. It is translated as CASSPSGIISGNTIYF. Variable domain in full (rest from reference TRBV19 and TRBJ1-3): DGGITQSPKYLFRKEGQNVTLSCEQNLNHDAMYWYRQDPGQGLRLIYYSQIVNDFQKGDIAEGYSVSREKKESFPLTVTSAQKNPTAFYLCASSPSGIISGNTIYFGEGSWLTVV.

J is TRBJ2-7 and V is TRBV19, with D possibly matching TRBD1 (6 bases). The length of the CDR3 is 13 residues. The V end was cut by 5 bases, the J end by 3 bases, with 11 bases between. CDR1 and CDR2 from the germline V gene are LNHDA and SQIVND (reference sequence). The CDR3 region has the DNA TGTGCCAGTAGTTCCCCGGACAGCTACGAGCAGTACTTC. Amino acids: CASSSPDSYEQYF.

The chain uses TRBV6-4 and TRBJ1-6; D unresolved. CDR1 MRHNA and CDR2 SNTAGT come from the germline V gene. V gave up 8 bases and J gave up 10 bases, with 18 bases separating them. The CDR3 runs to 14 residues. The CDR3 sequence is CASDQRSTRSPLHF. The CDR3 DNA reads TGTGCCAGCGACCAGAGAAGCACGAGGTCACCCCTCCACTTT.

The chain couples TRBV5-4 to TRBJ1-5; weak D call: TRBD1 (5 bases). The CDR3 runs to 17 residues. Trimming shortened V by 0 bases and J by 1 base, and 14 bases separated the two germline ends. The V gene's germline CDR1 is SGHNT and CDR2 YYREEE (reference sequence). CDR3 sequence: CASSLGPPGGSNQPQHF. CDR3 bases: TGTGCCAGCAGCTTGGGACCGCCCGGGGGAAGCAATCAGCCCCAGCATTTT.

The chain joins TRBV27 to TRBJ2-7, with TRBD2 matching 11 bases. The CDR3 is 14 amino acids. Germline V gene sequence: CDR1 MNHEY, CDR2 SMNVEV (reference sequence). Unmatched junction bases numbered 2, after V lost 3 bases and J lost 4 bases. The CDR3 sequence: CASSFSGGAYEQYF. DNA of the CDR3: TGTGCCAGCAGTTTTAGCGGGGGGGCTTACGAGCAGTACTTC.

The CDR3 loop reads CATSSPGDSSYEQYF. CDR3 bases: TGTGCCACCAGCAGCCCTGGGGACAGTTCCTACGAGCAGTACTTC. J is TRBJ2-7 and V is TRBV15, with 7 bases identical to TRBD1. Trimming at V came to 3 bases and at J to 1 base, leaving 6 bases not matched to a gene. The CDR3 covers 15 residues. The V gene's germline CDR1 is LNHNV and CDR2 YYDKDF (reference sequence).

The V gene is TRBV25-1, the J gene TRBJ2-5, with 8 bases matching TRBD2. Germline V gene data show CDR1 as MGHDK and CDR2 as SYGVNS. The CDR3 has 15 residues. With V trimmed by 3 bases and J by 1 base, 4 bases remained unmatched. CDR3 protein: CASSDAGGGQETQYF. CDR3 nucleotide sequence: TGTGCCAGCAGTGATGCGGGGGGCGGCCAAGAGACCCAGTACTTC.

J is TRBJ2-7 and V is TRBV6-5, with D possibly matching TRBD1 (5 bases). Germline CDR1 is MNHEY and CDR2 is SVGAGI. The ends were cut back, 6 bases at V and 2 bases at J, with 17 bases in the middle. This CDR3 comprises 15 residues. The CDR3 is CASRPQALHPYEQYF. CDR3 DNA: TGTGCCAGCAGACCACAGGCCTTACATCCCTACGAGCAGTACTTC.

Points on this clone: Additional DNA sequences in this sample encode the identical CDR3. The V call is TRBV9, the J call TRBJ1-4, with 10 bases aligning to TRBD1. Germline loops: CDR1 SGDLS, CDR2 YYNGEE. This CDR3 region has 14 residues. J gave up 8 bases and V 2 bases, and 3 bases lay outside the gene matches. Written as DNA, the CDR3 is TGTGCCAGCAGCGTCGGACAGGGGGGCGAAAAACTGTTTTTT. Translation gives CASSVGQGGEKLFF.

The V gene is TRBV7-9, the J gene TRBJ1-1; D is uncertain. CDR3 length equals 18 residues. Trimming took off 4 bases at V and 5 bases at J, with 26 bases between the two ends. The germline V gene encodes CDR1 SEHNR and CDR2 FQNEAQ (reference sequence). This CDR3 is CASSSLPLFSGSWTEAFF. CDR3 DNA: TGTGCCAGCAGCTCCTTGCCCCTGTTTTCCGGGTCTTGGACTGAAGCTTTCTTT.

The chain carries TRBV6-1 and TRBJ2-1; a possible D gene is TRBD2 (7 bases). The CDR3 loop spans 15 amino acids. Trimming left V 6 bases short and J 5 bases short, with 17 bases between. Germline lookup yields CDR1 MNHNS and CDR2 SASEGT. CDR3 sequence: CASRGPGRGHNEQFF. CDR3 bases: TGTGCCAGCAGGGGGCCGGGGCGGGGGCACAATGAGCAGTTCTTC.

This clone was observed once. The chain links TRBV4-2 to TRBJ2-4; TRBD2 matches 8 bases. Unmatched junction bases numbered 13, after V lost 3 bases and J lost 9 bases. Germline loops: CDR1 LGHNA, CDR2 YNFKEQ. The CDR3 totals 16 residues. CDR3 amino acids: CASSQPAGDKSGIQYF. The CDR3 coding sequence is TGTGCCAGCAGCCAGCCAGCGGGAGATAAAAGCGGCATTCAGTACTTC.

There are many counts of this clone. The chain employs TRBV20-1 and TRBJ2-7, with unresolved D. CDR3 length: 11 amino acids. Trimming took 2 bases from V and 2 from J, leaving 4 bases between them. The germline V gene has CDR1 DFQATT and CDR2 SNEGSKA (reference sequence). CDR3 residues: CSARSTYEQYF. The CDR3 region has the DNA TGCAGTGCTAGATCAACCTACGAGCAGTACTTC.